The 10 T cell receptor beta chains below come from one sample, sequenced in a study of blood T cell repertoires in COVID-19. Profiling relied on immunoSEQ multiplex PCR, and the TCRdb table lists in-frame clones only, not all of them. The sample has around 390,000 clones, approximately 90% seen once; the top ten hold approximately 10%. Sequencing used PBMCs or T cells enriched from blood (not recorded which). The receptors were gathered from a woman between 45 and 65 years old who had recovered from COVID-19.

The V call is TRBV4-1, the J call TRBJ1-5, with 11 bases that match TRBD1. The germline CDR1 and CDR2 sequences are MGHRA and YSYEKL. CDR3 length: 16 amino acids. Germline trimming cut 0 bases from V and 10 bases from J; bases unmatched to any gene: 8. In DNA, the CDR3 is TGCGCCAGCAGCCAAGATGGGACAGGGGGAATCACTCCCCAGCATTTT. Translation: CASSQDGTGGITPQHF.

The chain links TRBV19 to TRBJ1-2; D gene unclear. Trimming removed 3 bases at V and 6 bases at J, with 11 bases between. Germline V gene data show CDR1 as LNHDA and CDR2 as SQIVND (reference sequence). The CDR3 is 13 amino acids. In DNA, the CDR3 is TGTGCCAGTAGTATGGTCACTAAGGATGGCTACACCTTC. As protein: CASSMVTKDGYTF.

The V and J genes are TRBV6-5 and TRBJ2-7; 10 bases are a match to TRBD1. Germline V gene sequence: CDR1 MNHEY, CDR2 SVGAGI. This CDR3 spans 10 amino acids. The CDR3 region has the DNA TGTGCAGTGGACAGGGGGGAGCAGTACTTC. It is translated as CAVDRGEQYF.

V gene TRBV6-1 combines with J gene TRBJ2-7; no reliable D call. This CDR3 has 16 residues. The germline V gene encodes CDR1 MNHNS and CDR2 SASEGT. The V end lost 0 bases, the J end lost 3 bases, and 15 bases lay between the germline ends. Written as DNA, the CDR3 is TGTGCCAGCAGTGAAGCGGGTTACAGTGTGGGCTACGAGCAGTACTTC. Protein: CASSEAGYSVGYEQYF.

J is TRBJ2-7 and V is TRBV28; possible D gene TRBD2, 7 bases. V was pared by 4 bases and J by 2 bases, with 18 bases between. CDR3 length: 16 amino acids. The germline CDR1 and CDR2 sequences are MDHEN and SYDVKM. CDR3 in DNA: TGTGCCAGCAGTTGGGAGGGGGGGCCCCTAACCTACGAGCAGTACTTC. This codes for CASSWEGGPLTYEQYF.

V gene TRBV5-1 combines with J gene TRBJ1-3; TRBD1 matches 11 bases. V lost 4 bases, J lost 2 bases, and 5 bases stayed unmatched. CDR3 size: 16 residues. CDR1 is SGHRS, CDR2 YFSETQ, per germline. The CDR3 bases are TGCGCCAGCAGCCCACTGGACAGGGGGCCTGGAAACACCATATATTTT. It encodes CASSPLDRGPGNTIYF.

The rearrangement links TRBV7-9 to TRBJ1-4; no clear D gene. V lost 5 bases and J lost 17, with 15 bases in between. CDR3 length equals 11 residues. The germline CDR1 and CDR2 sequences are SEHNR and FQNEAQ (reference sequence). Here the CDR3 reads CASSARSHVFF. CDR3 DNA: TGTGCCAGCAGCGCGAGGTCACATGTTTTTTTT.

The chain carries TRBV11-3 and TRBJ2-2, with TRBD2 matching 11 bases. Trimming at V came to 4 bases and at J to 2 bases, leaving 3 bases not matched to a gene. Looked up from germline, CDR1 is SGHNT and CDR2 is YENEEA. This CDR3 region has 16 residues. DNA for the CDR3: TGTGCCAGCAGCTCACTAGCGGGGGTTAACACCGGGGAGCTGTTTTTT. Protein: CASSSLAGVNTGELFF.

CDR3 sequence (DNA): TGTGCCAGCAGTCCAAGGCCCCCCTGGGCCGAAGATACGCAGTATTTT. Translating gives CASSPRPPWAEDTQYF. The gene calls are TRBV6-2 or TRBV6-3 and TRBJ2-3; unclear D gene. From germline, CDR1 is MNHEY and CDR2 SVGEGT. The CDR3 has 16 amino acids. Trimming stripped 5 bases from V and 5 bases from J, with 20 bases between.

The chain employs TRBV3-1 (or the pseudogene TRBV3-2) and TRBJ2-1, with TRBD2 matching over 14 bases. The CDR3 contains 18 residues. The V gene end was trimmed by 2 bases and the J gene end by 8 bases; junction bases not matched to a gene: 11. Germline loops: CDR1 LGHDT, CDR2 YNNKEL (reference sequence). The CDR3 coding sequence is TGTGCCAGCAGCCAAATTTTATTCCCGGGACTAGCGGGGGATGAGCAGTTCTTC. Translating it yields CASSQILFPGLAGDEQFF.